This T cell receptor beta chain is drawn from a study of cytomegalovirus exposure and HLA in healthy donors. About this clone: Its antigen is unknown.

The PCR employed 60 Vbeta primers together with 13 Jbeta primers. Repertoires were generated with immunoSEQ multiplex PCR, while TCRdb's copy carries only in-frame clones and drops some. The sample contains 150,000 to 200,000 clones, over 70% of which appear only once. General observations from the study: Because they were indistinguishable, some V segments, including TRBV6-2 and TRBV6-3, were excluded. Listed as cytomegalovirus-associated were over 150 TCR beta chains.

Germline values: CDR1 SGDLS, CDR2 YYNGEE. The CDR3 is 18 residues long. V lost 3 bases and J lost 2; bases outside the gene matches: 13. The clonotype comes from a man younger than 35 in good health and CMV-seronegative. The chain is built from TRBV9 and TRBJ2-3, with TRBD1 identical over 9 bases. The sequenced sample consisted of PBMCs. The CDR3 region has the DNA TGTGCCAGCAGCGGCGGACAGGGGTTTTTTGCAAACACAGATACGCAGTATTTT. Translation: CASSGGQGFFANTDTQYF.